This T cell receptor beta chain was obtained from a study of blood T cells in healthy people across ages. Whole-study findings and limits: Considered underestimates were the diversity estimates obtained from one million T cells.

In regard to this clonotype: The antigen is undetermined.

The germline V gene has CDR1 MNHEY and CDR2 SVGEGT. This CDR3 spans 14 amino acids. V lost 3 bases, J lost 12 bases, and 18 bases lay in between. The use of a sample-barcoded 5' primer and a J-beta primer mix characterized a second PCR of about 6 to 12 cycles. TCRdb independently ran MiXCR on the 5' RACE reads; one entry per CDR3 protein. Of some 900,000 distinct CDR3 sequences listed, about 48% are singletons. This rearrangement joins TRBV6-2 or TRBV6-3 to TRBJ2-1, with D tentatively TRBD1 (7 bases). The sequenced sample consisted of blood. The TCR originated in a man aged 25-40 years in good health. The CDR3 is CASSYRSGGFGQFF. The CDR3, as DNA: TGTGCCAGCAGTTATCGGTCAGGGGGGTTTGGGCAGTTCTTC.